Listed below are T cell receptor beta chains from one sample, sequenced in a study of cytomegalovirus exposure and HLA in healthy donors. The protocol was immunoSEQ multiplex PCR, while the TCRdb copy is restricted to in-frame clones and leaves out a portion. The table for this sample gives 150,000 to 250,000 clones. Sequenced input: PBMCs. These receptors originate from a boy between 10 and 17 years old in good health and CMV-seronegative. Each CDR3 is given with its conserved first and last residue. A D gene is named only where the DNA matches it firmly.

j_call,d_call,v_call,cdr3_nt,cdr3_aa
TRBJ1-4,-,TRBV27,TGTGCCAGCAGCCCAGGGTGGACTAATGAAAAACTGTTTTTT,CASSPGWTNEKLFF
TRBJ1-5,-,TRBV2,TGTGCCAGCAGTTACAGGCCCCCGGGAGGTCAGCCCCAGCATTTT,CASSYRPPGGQPQHF
TRBJ1-5,-,TRBV27,TGTGCCAGCAGTTTATCGGGGGCCGGGCAGCCCCAGCATTTT,CASSLSGAGQPQHF
TRBJ1-1,TRBD1,TRBV19,TGTGCCAGTAGTATAACCCCCAATTTAGGGGGCCCTGAAGCTTTCTTT,CASSITPNLGGPEAFF
TRBJ1-6,TRBD1,TRBV4-2,TGTGCCAGCAGTACAGGGGAAACTAATTCACCCCTCCACTTT,CASSTGETNSPLHF
TRBJ2-7,TRBD2,TRBV9,TGTGCCAGCAGCGCGCGGGGGGGCTCCTACGAGCAGTACTTC,CASSARGGSYEQYF
TRBJ1-1,-,TRBV15,TGTGCCACCAGCCCCTTGGGGCGGTCAGCTTTCTTT,CATSPLGRSAFF
TRBJ1-1,TRBD1,TRBV28,TGTGCCAGCAGTTTCTGGACAGGTGCTGAAGCTTTCTTT,CASSFWTGAEAFF
TRBJ2-5,-,TRBV11-2,TGTGCCAGCAGCCCCATAGCGGAAGAGACCCAGTACTTC,CASSPIAEETQYF
TRBJ1-5,-,TRBV6-5,TGTGCCAGCAGCCAACAGGGTCTCGATCAGCCCCAGCATTTT,CASSQQGLDQPQHF
TRBJ2-5,-,TRBV6-5,TGTGCCAGCCGGCAGGGTGAGGAGACCCAGTACTTC,CASRQGEETQYF
TRBJ1-3,-,TRBV6-5,TGTGCCAGCAGTTACGGGGTCCAAGGGGTCGGAAACACCATATATTTT,CASSYGVQGVGNTIYF
TRBJ1-2,-,TRBV4-1,TGCGCCAGCAGCCAAGATAGGCTGGGGGCAGGGGATTATGGCTACACCTTC,CASSQDRLGAGDYGYTF
TRBJ1-1,TRBD1,TRBV19,TGTGCCAGTAGTCGACAGGGGGCGCGGACTGAAGCTTTCTTT,CASSRQGARTEAFF
TRBJ2-1,-,TRBV28,TGTGCCAGCAGCCCCTGGGTGGCGGTCTCCTACAATGAGCAGTTCTTC,CASSPWVAVSYNEQFF
TRBJ1-6,-,TRBV30,TGTGCCTGGAGTGTACGGGGCAGGGGCACCTATAATTCACCCCTCCACTTT,CAWSVRGRGTYNSPLHF
TRBJ2-3,TRBD2,TRBV7-3,TGTGCCAGCAGCCGACGGGGGGAGAGCACAGATACGCAGTATTTT,CASSRRGESTDTQYF
TRBJ2-1,TRBD1,TRBV14,TGTGCCAGCAGCCAAAGCTTACAGGGGGTTCAGTTCTTC,CASSQSLQGVQFF
TRBJ2-7,TRBD1,TRBV7-9,TGTGCCAGCAGCCAAAGTCAGGGGGCCTCCGAGCAGTACTTC,CASSQSQGASEQYF
TRBJ2-1,TRBD2,TRBV30,TGTGCCTGGAGTCGCAGGCTAGCGGTCGATGAGCAGTTCTTC,CAWSRRLAVDEQFF
TRBJ1-4,-,TRBV27,TGTGCCAGCAGTTTAGGTGGGGGAGGTGAAAAACTGTTTTTT,CASSLGGGGEKLFF
TRBJ1-6,TRBD1,TRBV9,TGTGCCAGCAGCTCCCCGGGACAGTTAAATTCACCCCTCCACTTT,CASSSPGQLNSPLHF
TRBJ1-3,TRBD1,TRBV28,TGTGCCAGCAGTTCTCACAGGGGCTCTGGAAACACCATATATTTT,CASSSHRGSGNTIYF
TRBJ1-2,-,TRBV2,TGTGCCAGTTTAGCCGGGAACCGATATGGCTACACCTTC,CASLAGNRYGYTF
TRBJ2-5,-,TRBV4-1,TGCGCCAGCAGCCAAGTGAACCCAGGGGGGATTGAGACCCAGTACTTC,CASSQVNPGGIETQYF
TRBJ2-6,-,TRBV11-3,TGTGCCAGCAGCTCCCAATATACAAATAGCAGTTCTGGGGCCAACGTCCTGACTTTC,CASSSQYTNSSSGANVLTF
TRBJ2-1,-,TRBV7-5,TGTGCCAGAAGCTTGGACAGGGTACCATGCTCCTACAATGAGCAGTTCTTC,CARSLDRVPCSYNEQFF
TRBJ2-1,-,TRBV14,TGTGCCAGCAGCCCTCGGACAGGACTAACCTACAATGAGCAGTTCTTC,CASSPRTGLTYNEQFF
TRBJ1-1,-,TRBV10-3,TGTGCCATCACCCCGGGGGGGCGGAGGGGAGCTTTCTTT,CAITPGGRRGAFF
TRBJ1-5,TRBD1,TRBV5-1,TGCGCCAGCAGCCCGACAGGGAATAATCAGCCCCAGCATTTT,CASSPTGNNQPQHF
TRBJ2-7,-,TRBV4-3,TGCGCCAGCAGCCAAGTCGTAGGAGCGGCCTACGAGCAGTACTTC,CASSQVVGAAYEQYF
TRBJ2-2,TRBD2,TRBV19,TGTGCCAGTACCCGAGGTCCCAGCGGGGGCACCGGGGAGCTGTTTTTT,CASTRGPSGGTGELFF
TRBJ1-1,-,TRBV6-4,TGTGCCAGAGTAAAGGGACTCCCCCGGTCGGCTTTCTTT,CARVKGLPRSAFF
TRBJ2-7,-,TRBV7-9,TGTGCCAGCAGCCGAGGCGACCGGAGCTCCTACGAGCAGTACTTC,CASSRGDRSSYEQYF
TRBJ1-1,-,TRBV6-5,TGTGCCAGCAGTGTCGGACAGCCGAACACTGAAGCTTTCTTT,CASSVGQPNTEAFF
TRBJ2-3,-,TRBV4-3,TGCGCCAGCAGCCAAGATAGGGGGACCCTCGGGGATACGCAGTATTTT,CASSQDRGTLGDTQYF
TRBJ1-6,-,TRBV19,TGTGCCAGTAGTATAACCCCCCGGGGGAATTCACCCCTCCACTTT,CASSITPRGNSPLHF
TRBJ1-5,-,TRBV28,TGTGCCAGCAGCCTGAATCAGCCCCAGCATTTT,CASSLNQPQHF
TRBJ2-5,TRBD2,TRBV28,TGTGCCAGCCGGCGTACCGGACTAGCGGGGGGGCTGGAGACCCAGTACTTC,CASRRTGLAGGLETQYF
TRBJ1-2,TRBD1,TRBV7-8,TGTGCCAGCAGCCTTGACAGGGCCAACTATGGCTACACCTTC,CASSLDRANYGYTF
TRBJ1-5,-,TRBV2,TGTGCCAGCAGTCAGAAGGAGGCCGGGACCCAGCATTTT,CASSQKEAGTQHF
TRBJ2-2,-,TRBV7-7,TGTGCTAGCGCCGGGAGCACCGGGGAGCTGTTTTTT,CASAGSTGELFF
TRBJ1-5,-,TRBV5-8,TGTGCCAGCAGCCTACCCCCTCCGGGACTAGGGATTAGTAGCAATCAGCCCCAGCATTTT,CASSLPPPGLGISSNQPQHF
TRBJ2-1,TRBD1,TRBV10-3,TGTGCCATCAGGGCAGGGGGAGATGATGAGCAGTTCTTC,CAIRAGGDDEQFF
TRBJ2-5,-,TRBV30,TGTGCCTGGTCAGGAGAGACCCAGTACTTC,CAWSGETQYF
TRBJ2-7,-,TRBV6-1,TGTGCCAGCAGTGAATGGCAGTCCTACGAGCAGTACTTC,CASSEWQSYEQYF
TRBJ2-7,TRBD1,TRBV7-2,TGTGCCAGCAGCTCGCCGGGACAGGGAAATCGCGAGCAGTACTTC,CASSSPGQGNREQYF
TRBJ2-7,-,TRBV4-1,TGCGCCAGCAGCCAAGTCATCGACAGCCTTTCCTACGAGCAGTACTTC,CASSQVIDSLSYEQYF
TRBJ1-2,TRBD1,TRBV5-4,TGTGCCAGCAGCTTGGCAGGGGGTGGCATAGGCTACACCTTC,CASSLAGGGIGYTF
TRBJ2-2,-,TRBV7-2,TGTGCCAGCAGTAAACAGGGTCCGAGCACCGGGGAGCTGTTTTTT,CASSKQGPSTGELFF
TRBJ1-1,-,TRBV6-6,TGTGCCAGCAAAGCCGCTGAAGCTTTCTTT,CASKAAEAFF
TRBJ2-7,-,TRBV6-5,TGTGCCAGCAGTTCCTCCGCGACCTACGAGCAGTACTTC,CASSSSATYEQYF
TRBJ1-3,-,TRBV7-6,TGTGCCAGCAGCTTGCAGTACTCTGGAAACACCATATATTTT,CASSLQYSGNTIYF
TRBJ1-1,TRBD1,TRBV30,TGTGCCTGGATCCATACAGGGGGCTTTGAAGCTTTCTTT,CAWIHTGGFEAFF
TRBJ1-1,TRBD1,TRBV6-6,TGTGCCAGCAGTAAGACCGACAGGGGTCGGGCTTTCTTT,CASSKTDRGRAFF